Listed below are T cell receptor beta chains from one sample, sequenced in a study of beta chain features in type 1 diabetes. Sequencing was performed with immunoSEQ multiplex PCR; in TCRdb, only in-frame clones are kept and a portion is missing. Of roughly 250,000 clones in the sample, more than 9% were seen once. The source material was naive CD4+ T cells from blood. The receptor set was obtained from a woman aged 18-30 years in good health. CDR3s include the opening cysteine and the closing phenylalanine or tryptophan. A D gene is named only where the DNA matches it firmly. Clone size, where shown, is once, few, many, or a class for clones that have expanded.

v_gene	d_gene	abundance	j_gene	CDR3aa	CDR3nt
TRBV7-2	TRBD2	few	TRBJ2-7	CASSLVGTRAVEQYF	TGTGCCAGCAGCTTAGTAGGGACTAGAGCTGTCGAGCAGTACTTC
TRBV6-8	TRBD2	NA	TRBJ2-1	CASSRGLAGVVEGSYNEQFF	TGTGCCAGCAGCCGAGGACTAGCGGGAGTAGTCGAGGGCTCCTACAATGAGCAGTTCTTC
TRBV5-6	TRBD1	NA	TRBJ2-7	CASSSFPGQGGLYEQYF	TGTGCCAGCAGCTCTTTCCCGGGACAGGGGGGACTCTACGAGCAGTACTTC
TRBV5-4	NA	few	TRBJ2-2	CASSLGASPGELFF	TGTGCCAGCAGCTTGGGGGCCTCTCCCGGGGAGCTGTTTTTT
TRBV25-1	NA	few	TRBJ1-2	CASSGVGGYGYTF	TGTGCCAGCAGTGGGGTAGGAGGGTATGGCTACACCTTC
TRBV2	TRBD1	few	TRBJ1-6	CASSSGQGMNSPLHF	TGTGCCAGCAGTTCGGGACAGGGTATGAATTCACCCCTCCACTTT
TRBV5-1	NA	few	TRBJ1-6	CASSLDQGHNSPLHF	TGCGCCAGCAGCTTGGACCAGGGTCATAATTCACCCCTCCACTTT
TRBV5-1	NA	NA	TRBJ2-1	CASSLVLGGNEQFF	TGCGCCAGCAGCTTGGTCCTCGGGGGCAATGAGCAGTTCTTC
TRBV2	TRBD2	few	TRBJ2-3	CASSLLAVNTDTQYF	TGTGCCAGCAGTCTACTAGCGGTGAACACAGATACGCAGTATTTT
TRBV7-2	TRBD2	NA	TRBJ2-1	CASSLGVAGGQNEQFF	TGTGCCAGCAGCTTAGGGGTAGCGGGAGGGCAAAATGAGCAGTTCTTC
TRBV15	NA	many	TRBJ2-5	CATSRGTSETQYF	TGTGCCACCAGCAGAGGGACTTCGGAGACCCAGTACTTC
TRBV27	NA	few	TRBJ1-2	CAPGGRCEGPLPGYTF	TGTGCCCCGGGAGGGCGTTGTGAGGGACCCCTCCCTGGCTACACCTTC
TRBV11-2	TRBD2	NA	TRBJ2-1	CASSLSGNYNEQFF	TGTGCCAGCAGCCTTAGCGGGAACTACAATGAGCAGTTCTTC
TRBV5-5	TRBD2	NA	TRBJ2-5	CASSSQREGWETQYF	TGTGCCAGCAGCTCCCAGCGGGAGGGGTGGGAGACCCAGTACTTC
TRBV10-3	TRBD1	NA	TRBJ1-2	CAISKGGPGQGDYGYTF	TGTGCCATCAGTAAAGGGGGTCCGGGACAGGGGGACTATGGCTACACCTTC
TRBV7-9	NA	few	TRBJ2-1	CASSLIQGFVNEQFF	TGTGCCAGCAGCTTAATTCAGGGTTTTGTCAATGAGCAGTTCTTC
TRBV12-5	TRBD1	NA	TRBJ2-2	CASTRARTGDAGELFF	TGTGCTAGTACCCGGGCCCGGACAGGGGACGCCGGGGAGCTGTTTTTT
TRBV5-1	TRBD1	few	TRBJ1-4	CASSFDRDEKLFF	TGCGCCAGCAGCTTCGACAGGGATGAAAAACTGTTTTTT
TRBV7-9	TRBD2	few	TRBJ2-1	CASSSIKGFTSGNRFF	TGTGCCAGCAGCTCAATTAAAGGCTTTACTAGCGGGAATCGGTTCTTC
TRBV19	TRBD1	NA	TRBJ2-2	CASSPGQGTTGELFF	TGTGCCAGTAGTCCCGGACAGGGAACAACCGGGGAGCTGTTTTTT
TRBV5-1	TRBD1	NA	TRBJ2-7	CASSSGTGTYEQYF	TGCGCCAGCAGCTCTGGGACAGGGACGTACGAGCAGTACTTC
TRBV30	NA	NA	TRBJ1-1	CASPGMNTEAFF	TGTGCCTCCCCGGGGATGAACACTGAAGCTTTCTTT
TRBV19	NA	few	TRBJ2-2	CASSLRVNTGELFF	TGTGCCAGTAGTCTTCGGGTGAACACCGGGGAGCTGTTTTTT
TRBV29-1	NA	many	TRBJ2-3	CSAGRRATDTQYF	TGCAGCGCAGGGCGCAGGGCCACAGATACGCAGTATTTT
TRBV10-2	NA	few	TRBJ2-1	CASSDRRREQFF	TGCGCCAGCAGCGACAGGCGGAGAGAGCAGTTCTTC
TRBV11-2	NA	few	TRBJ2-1	CASSLGLNNEQFF	TGTGCCAGCAGCTTAGGACTTAACAATGAGCAGTTCTTC
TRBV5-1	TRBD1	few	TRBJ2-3	CASSPGQGPDTQYF	TGCGCCAGCAGCCCGGGACAGGGTCCAGATACGCAGTATTTT
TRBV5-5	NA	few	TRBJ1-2	CASSSGVADGYTF	TGTGCCAGCAGCTCGGGTGTGGCGGATGGCTACACCTTC
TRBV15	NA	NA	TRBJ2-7	CATSRVGRPSEQYF	TGTGCCACCAGCAGAGTAGGGAGGCCGTCCGAGCAGTACTTC
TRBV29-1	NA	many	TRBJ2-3	CSVEGRLTDTQYF	TGCAGCGTTGAAGGGAGACTCACAGATACGCAGTATTTT
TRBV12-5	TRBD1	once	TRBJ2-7	CASGLVLTMPGGFEQYF	TGTGCTAGTGGTTTGGTACTTACGATGCCAGGGGGCTTCGAGCAGTACTTC
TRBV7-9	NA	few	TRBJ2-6	CASSSTLQGHVGANVLTF	TGTGCCAGCAGCTCAACCCTTCAGGGGCACGTTGGGGCCAACGTCCTGACTTTC
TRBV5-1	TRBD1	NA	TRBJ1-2	CASSLESQGAVWYGYTF	TGCGCCAGCAGCTTAGAATCGCAGGGGGCGGTGTGGTATGGCTACACCTTC
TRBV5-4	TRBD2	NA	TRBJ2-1	CASSLNGGAYNEQFF	TGTGCCAGCAGCTTGAACGGGGGGGCCTACAATGAGCAGTTCTTC
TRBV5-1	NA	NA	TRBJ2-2	CASSPGRGGTGELFF	TGCGCCAGCAGCCCCGGACGGGGAGGCACCGGGGAGCTGTTTTTT
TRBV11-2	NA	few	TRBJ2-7	CASSSYPTGGEWEQYF	TGTGCCAGCAGCTCCTACCCCACAGGGGGGGAGTGGGAGCAGTACTTC
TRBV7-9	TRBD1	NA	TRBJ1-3	CASSARLLGGSGNTIYF	TGTGCCAGCAGCGCCCGCTTACTAGGGGGCTCGGGAAACACCATATATTTT
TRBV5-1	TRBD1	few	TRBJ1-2	CASSLAGTGNRGYTF	TGCGCCAGCAGCTTGGCCGGGACAGGGAATCGCGGCTACACCTTC
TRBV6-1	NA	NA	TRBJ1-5	CASAHGGSYQPQHF	TGTGCCTCTGCCCATGGTGGGAGTTATCAGCCCCAGCATTTT
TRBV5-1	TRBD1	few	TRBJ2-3	CASSPGQGDTDTQYF	TGCGCCAGCAGCCCGGGACAGGGGGACACAGATACGCAGTATTTT
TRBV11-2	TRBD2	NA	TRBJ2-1	CASSALAGGRNEQFF	TGTGCCAGCAGCGCACTAGCGGGAGGCCGGAATGAGCAGTTCTTC
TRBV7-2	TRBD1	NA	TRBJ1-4	CASSLSGQGEKLFF	TGTGCCAGCAGCCTCTCCGGACAGGGCGAAAAACTGTTTTTT
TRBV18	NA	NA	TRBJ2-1	CASSPRSMIDEQFF	TGTGCCAGCTCACCACGATCGATGATAGATGAGCAGTTCTTC
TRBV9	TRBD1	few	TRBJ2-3	CASSARDRAADTQYF	TGTGCCAGCAGCGCCAGGGACAGGGCGGCAGATACGCAGTATTTT
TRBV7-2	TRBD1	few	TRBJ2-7	CASSTRTGSYEQYF	TGTGCCAGCAGCACCCGGACAGGGTCCTACGAGCAGTACTTC
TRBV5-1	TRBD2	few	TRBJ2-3	CASSIGTSGGYDTQYF	TGCGCCAGCAGCATTGGGACTAGCGGGGGGTACGATACGCAGTATTTT
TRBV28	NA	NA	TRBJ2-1	CASEGAGVYNEQFF	TGTGCCAGCGAAGGGGCAGGAGTCTACAATGAGCAGTTCTTC
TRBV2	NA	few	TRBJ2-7	CASSATGTPYEQYF	TGTGCCAGCAGTGCTACCGGGACTCCCTACGAGCAGTACTTC
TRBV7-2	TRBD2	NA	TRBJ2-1	CASSLTYSTSGRAENEQFF	TGTGCCAGCAGTTTAACTTATTCGACTAGCGGGAGGGCCGAGAATGAGCAGTTCTTC
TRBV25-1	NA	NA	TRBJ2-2	CASSGRTDGELFF	TGTGCCAGCAGTGGAAGGACAGACGGGGAGCTGTTTTTT
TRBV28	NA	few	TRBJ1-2	CASSEIGTPYGYTF	TGTGCCAGCAGTGAAATCGGGACACCCTATGGCTACACCTTC
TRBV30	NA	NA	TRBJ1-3	CAWSVGGGNTIYF	TGTGCCTGGAGTGTCGGGGGTGGAAACACCATATATTTT
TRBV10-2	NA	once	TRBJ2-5	CASRIRGGARETQYF	TGCGCCAGCAGGATTAGGGGGGGGGCCCGGGAGACCCAGTACTTC
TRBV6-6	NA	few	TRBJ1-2	CASALIRDSPYGYTF	TGTGCCAGCGCCCTGATCCGGGACTCTCCCTATGGCTACACCTTC
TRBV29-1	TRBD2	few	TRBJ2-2	CSVGGWTSGRANTGELFF	TGCAGCGTCGGGGGCTGGACTAGCGGGAGGGCCAACACCGGGGAGCTGTTTTTT
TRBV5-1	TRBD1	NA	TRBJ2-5	CASSLGTGEETQYF	TGCGCCAGCAGCTTGGGGACAGGGGAGGAGACCCAGTACTTC
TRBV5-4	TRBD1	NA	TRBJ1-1	CASINRGAEAFF	TGTGCCAGCATCAACAGGGGGGCGGAAGCTTTCTTT
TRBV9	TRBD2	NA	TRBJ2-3	CASRAGGSTDTQYF	TGTGCCAGCAGGGCGGGGGGAAGCACAGATACGCAGTATTTT
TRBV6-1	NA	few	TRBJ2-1	CASRTVSSYNEQFF	TGTGCCAGCAGAACGGTAAGCTCCTACAATGAGCAGTTCTTC